The entry that follows covers one TCR beta chain sequence. Constant-segment primers and 5'RACE yielded cDNA libraries for TCR alpha and TCR beta, each carrying sample barcodes and UMIs. TCRdb re-called the 5' RACE reads through MiXCR, storing one row per CDR3 protein. Among fewer than 650,000 distinct CDR3 sequences listed, 20% to 25% were seen once. V was shortened by 3 bases and J by 8 bases, with 11 bases between the two germline ends. The CDR3 sequence is 13 residues long. This specimen comes from a study of T-cell memory formation after mild COVID-19. At the level of the study: TCR clusters were mostly donor specific.

This sequence joins TRBV12-3 or TRBV12-4 and TRBJ2-1, with D possibly matching TRBD1 (6 bases). The sequenced sample consisted of PBMCs or a T cell subset sorted from them (not recorded which). This TCR was recovered from an adult woman who had mild COVID-19 (a few samples of this study predate the infection). Cell type and time point are not known. The DNA for the CDR3 is TGTGCCAGCAGTTTGGGTGGGGGCCATGAGCAGTTCTTC. Translated, it gives CASSLGGGHEQFF.